The 28 T cell receptor beta chains below were found in one sample sequenced in a study of OX40 agonist ivuxolimab in advanced cancers. Using immunoSEQ multiplex PCR, the repertoire was profiled, and TCRdb retains in-frame clones only, with some absent. This table has 40,000 to 60,000 clones, 88% appearing once. Sequencing used CD4+ or CD8+ T cells sorted from blood, obtained in a trial of the OX40 agonist ivuxolimab. The receptors derive from an adult with an advanced solid tumor such as melanoma, head and neck, liver or kidney cancer.

This chain links TRBV11-2 with TRBJ2-1; 7 nucleotides align to TRBD1. Germline CDR1 is SGHAT and CDR2 is FQNNGV. With 5 bases clipped from V and 3 bases from J, the junction kept 10 bases outside the gene matches. The CDR3 has 16 amino acids. The CDR3 is CASSPISGQSYNEQFF. Here the CDR3 DNA reads TGTGCCAGCAGCCCGATATCGGGACAGAGCTACAATGAGCAGTTCTTC.

The sample holds one count of this clone. The rearrangement links TRBV7-2 to TRBJ1-2; TRBD1 matches 7 bases. The CDR3 loop spans 13 amino acids. V lost 7 bases and J lost 8; bases outside the gene matches: 10. CDR1 is SGHTA and CDR2 is FQGNSA in the germline V gene. Here the CDR3 reads CASTFDRVEGYTF. The CDR3, as DNA: TGTGCCAGCACCTTTGACAGGGTGGAAGGCTACACCTTC.

The V and J genes are TRBV28 and TRBJ2-5, with 8 bases matching TRBD1. Gene TRBJ2-7 matches the end of the DNA better, so the J call may be wrong. This CDR3 is built from 14 residues. From germline, CDR1 is MDHEN and CDR2 SYDVKM. The CDR3 sequence is CASSSTGGSYEQYF. Written as DNA, the CDR3 is TGTGCCAGCAGTTCCACAGGGGGCTCCTACGAGCAGTACTTC.

The chain couples TRBV29-1 to TRBJ2-1; TRBD1 aligns across 10 bases. Looked up from germline, CDR1 is SQVTM and CDR2 is ANQGSEA. The CDR3 spans 13 residues. V shed 7 bases, J shed 6 bases, and the junction held 6 bases outside the gene matches. The DNA of the CDR3 is TGCAGCGGGGGACAGGGGACTGGCAATGAGCAGTTCTTC. It translates to CSGGQGTGNEQFF.

This sequence joins TRBV5-5 and TRBJ1-5; TRBD1 agrees at 7 bases. The CDR3 spans 15 residues. V gave up 1 base and J gave up 7 bases; unmatched junction bases: 8. Germline values: CDR1 SGHKS, CDR2 YYEKEE (reference sequence). The CDR3 nucleotides are TGTGCCAGCAGCTTGTGGGACAGCGGACAACAGCCCCAGCATTTT. Translation gives CASSLWDSGQQPQHF.

Only a few counts were recorded for this clone. The J gene is TRBJ2-1, the V gene TRBV9; D may be TRBD2 (6 bases). From germline, CDR1 is SGDLS and CDR2 YYNGEE. The CDR3 runs 17 residues. V lost 0 bases, J lost 2 bases, and 15 bases lay in between. Written as DNA, the CDR3 is TGTGCCAGCAGCGTAGGGTCTCTTGGGGGGACCTACAATGAGCAGTTCTTC. Encoded protein: CASSVGSLGGTYNEQFF.

The V and J genes are TRBV6-1 and TRBJ2-7, with 11 bases matching TRBD2. This CDR3 is built from 15 residues. V lost 8 bases, J lost 3 bases, and 9 bases stayed unmatched. Germline V gene lookup returns CDR1 MNHNS and CDR2 SASEGT. The CDR3 region has the DNA TGTGCCAGCTTAGCTACGACTAGCGGGAACTACGAGCAGTACTTC. Amino acids: CASLATTSGNYEQYF.

This clone was picked up one time. The same CDR3 can be traced to other DNA sequences in this sample. This rearrangement joins TRBV7-9 to TRBJ1-1; D uncertain. Trimming shortened V by 5 bases and J by 14 bases, and 18 bases separated the two germline ends. The CDR3 length is 12 residues. Germline V CDR1 and CDR2: SEHNR, FQNEAQ (reference sequence). CDR3 bases: TGTGCCAGCAGCCCCTTGAGGGATTCGGCCTTCTTT. Translated: CASSPLRDSAFF.

The V gene is TRBV30, the J gene TRBJ1-5, with TRBD1 matching 8 bases. The CDR3 runs to 17 residues. The germline V gene has CDR1 GTSNPN and CDR2 SVGIG (reference sequence). J gave up 2 bases and V 2 bases, and 11 bases lay outside the gene matches. CDR3 residues: CAWSRDRLGIGNQPQHF. The CDR3 region has the DNA TGTGCCTGGAGTCGGGACAGGCTTGGAATAGGCAATCAGCCCCAGCATTTT.

The rearrangement uses TRBV19 and TRBJ2-7; tentative D call: TRBD1 (5 bases). Trimming cost V 8 bases and J 3 bases, with 20 bases left between them. The CDR3 has 15 residues. The germline V gene encodes CDR1 LNHDA and CDR2 SQIVND (reference sequence). CDR3 region: CASATPTQGRYEQYF. The CDR3, as DNA: TGTGCCAGTGCTACCCCGACGCAGGGCCGCTACGAGCAGTACTTC.

The chain uses TRBV5-1 and TRBJ1-2; a weak D match, TRBD1 (5 bases). The CDR3 covers 16 residues. V lost 4 bases and J 4 bases, leaving 20 bases between the germline ends. CDR1 is SGHRS and CDR2 is YFSETQ in the germline V gene. CDR3 nucleotide sequence: TGCGCCAGCAGCCCTCTTAGCGGAGGGGTCGTCTATGGCTACACCTTC. Translating gives CASSPLSGGVVYGYTF. The variable domain in full, with the rest retrieved from reference TRBV5-1 and TRBJ1-2, is KAGVTQTPRYLIKTRGQQVTLSCSPISGHRSVSWYQQTPGQGLQFLFEYFSETQRNKGNFPGRFSGRQFSNSRSEMNVSTLELGDSALYLCASSPLSGGVVYGYTFGSGTRLTVV.

This chain connects TRBV2 to TRBJ1-1, with 8 bases identical to TRBD1. With 6 bases clipped from V and 0 bases from J, the junction kept 9 bases outside the gene matches. The CDR3 is made up of 16 amino acids. Germline V gene sequence: CDR1 SNHLY, CDR2 FYNNEI. CDR3 sequence (DNA): TGTGCCAGCAGGCTTCAGGGGGCGAGTATGAACACTGAAGCTTTCTTT. This gives the protein CASRLQGASMNTEAFF.

This clone was counted a single time. This CDR3 reads CASSRTGGAQPQHF. CDR3 coding DNA: TGTGCCAGCAGCAGGACAGGGGGCGCCCAGCCCCAGCATTTT. V and J are TRBV28 and TRBJ1-5, with 11 bases fitting TRBD1. CDR1 MDHEN and CDR2 SYDVKM come from the germline V gene. CDR3 length: 14 residues. V was clipped by 6 bases and J by 7 bases; unmatched bases: 5. Filled out from reference TRBV28 and TRBJ1-5, the complete variable domain reads DVKVTQSSRYLVKRTGEKVFLECVQDMDHENMFWYRQDPGLGLRLIYFSYDVKMKEKGDIPEGYSVSREKKERFSLILESASTNQTSMYLCASSRTGGAQPQHFGDGTRLSIL.

This chain joins TRBV30 and TRBJ2-3; a possible D gene is TRBD2 (6 bases). V lost 0 bases and J lost 2, with 18 bases in between. Looked up from germline, CDR1 is GTSNPN and CDR2 is SVGIG (reference sequence). The CDR3 is made up of 17 amino acids. The CDR3 here is CAWSVGRLAISTDTQYF. In DNA form, the CDR3 reads TGTGCCTGGAGTGTAGGTCGGCTAGCGATTTCCACAGATACGCAGTATTTT.

V gene TRBV28 combines with J gene TRBJ2-5; D not resolved. The CDR3 is 14 residues long. Trimming shortened V by 4 bases and J by 4 bases, and 13 bases separated the two germline ends. Germline loops: CDR1 MDHEN, CDR2 SYDVKM. The DNA for the CDR3 is TGTGCCAGCAGTTCTATGGGTAAACCAGAGACCCAGTACTTC. This encodes CASSSMGKPETQYF.

The V gene is TRBV28, the J gene TRBJ1-5; D is ambiguous. Germline lookup yields CDR1 MDHEN and CDR2 SYDVKM. The V gene lost 3 bases and the J gene lost 3 bases, with 6 bases spanning the gap. The CDR3 extends over 13 amino acids. CDR3 residues: CASSFYSNQPQHF. CDR3 coding DNA: TGTGCCAGCAGTTTTTACTCCAATCAGCCCCAGCATTTT.

The V call is TRBV4-2, the J call TRBJ2-7; 12 bases are a match to TRBD2. Germline V lookup: CDR1 LGHNA, CDR2 YNFKEQ. The CDR3 totals 18 residues. V was pared by 3 bases and J by 0 bases, with 9 bases of the junction left unmatched. CDR3 sequence: CASSQNLGLAGPSYEQYF. The CDR3 DNA reads TGTGCCAGCAGCCAGAACCTAGGACTAGCGGGACCCTCCTACGAGCAGTACTTC.

The rearrangement joins TRBV6-6 to TRBJ2-1; D is unresolved. Trimming cost V 1 base and J 8 bases, with 6 bases left between them. CDR3 size: 12 residues. Germline CDR1 reads MNHNY; CDR2 reads SVGAGI (reference sequence). This chain's CDR3 is CASSYWVDEQFF. For the CDR3, the DNA is TGTGCCAGCAGTTACTGGGTGGATGAGCAGTTCTTC.

The chain combines TRBV2 with TRBJ1-6; 7 bases align to TRBD1. Germline loops: CDR1 SNHLY, CDR2 FYNNEI. J gave up 0 bases and V 6 bases, and 8 bases lay outside the gene matches. The length of the CDR3 is 17 residues. Written as DNA, the CDR3 is TGTGCCAGCAGGAGCAACAGGGGCAGCTCCTATAATTCACCCCTCCACTTT. Translating it yields CASRSNRGSSYNSPLHF.

This sequence joins TRBV30 and TRBJ2-7; D uncertain. CDR1 is GTSNPN, CDR2 SVGIG, per germline (reference sequence). Between the trimmed V and J ends, which lost 1 base and 4 bases, there was a span of 8 bases. CDR3 length: 12 amino acids. CDR3 region: CAWSGGLYEQYF. The CDR3 region has the DNA TGTGCCTGGAGTGGCGGTCTTTACGAGCAGTACTTC.

This clone was observed a few times. The DNA of the CDR3 is TGTGCCAGCAGTTTTGACAGACTAGCTAACACCGGGGAGCTGTTTTTT. The encoded protein is CASSFDRLANTGELFF. The chain combines TRBV28 with TRBJ2-2; 7 nucleotides match TRBD2. V lost 3 bases to trimming and J lost 2 bases; unmatched junction nucleotides: 6. Germline V lookup: CDR1 MDHEN, CDR2 SYDVKM. This CDR3 spans 16 amino acids.

This clone has only one observation. The chain uses TRBV19 and TRBJ1-1; D perhaps matches TRBD1 (5 bases). The length of the CDR3 is 16 residues. Germline V gives CDR1 LNHDA, CDR2 SQIVND (reference sequence). Trimming stripped 3 bases from V and 0 bases from J, with 14 bases between. The CDR3 reads CASSISGSGMNTEAFF. DNA of the CDR3: TGTGCCAGTAGTATTTCGGGGTCAGGGATGAACACTGAAGCTTTCTTT.

This clone was seen a handful of times. The chain has TRBV9 and TRBJ2-7, with TRBD2 as a possible D gene (6 bases). Trimming stripped 0 bases from V and 1 base from J, with 8 bases between. The germline V gene has CDR1 SGDLS and CDR2 YYNGEE. CDR3 size: 14 residues. The CDR3 DNA is TGTGCCAGCAGCGTAGCAGCGGGTTCCTACGAGCAGTACTTC. Protein product: CASSVAAGSYEQYF.

The CDR3 DNA is TGCAGCGTTGCCCAGGCGGCAGCTGAAGCTTTCTTT. This codes for CSVAQAAAEAFF. The rearrangement joins TRBV29-1 to TRBJ1-1; D gene uncertain. There are 12 residues in the CDR3. V gave up 4 bases and J gave up 6 bases, with 12 bases separating them. Germline-derived CDR1 and CDR2 are SQVTM and ANQGSEA.

The chain combines TRBV9 with TRBJ2-5, with D maybe TRBD2 (5 bases). V dropped 4 bases and J dropped 1 base, with 17 bases sitting between them. The CDR3 has 16 amino acids. Germline CDR1 and CDR2: SGDLS and YYNGEE. DNA of the CDR3: TGTGCCAGCAGCCCTCGTGGGGAGTTACCCCAAGAGACCCAGTACTTC. Translating gives CASSPRGELPQETQYF.

This rearrangement joins TRBV11-2 to TRBJ2-3, with D perhaps assigned TRBD1 or TRBD2 (6 bases each). This CDR3 region has 15 residues. V dropped 7 bases and J dropped 3 bases, with 17 bases sitting between them. Germline V gives CDR1 SGHAT, CDR2 FQNNGV. The CDR3 loop is CASTDRGGPTDTQYF. The CDR3 nucleotides read TGTGCCAGCACCGATAGAGGGGGGCCAACAGATACGCAGTATTTT.

This clone was recorded a few times. This chain connects TRBV27 to TRBJ2-3, with 10 positions matching TRBD1. Germline V lookup: CDR1 MNHEY, CDR2 SMNVEV (reference sequence). The V gene end was trimmed by 6 bases and the J gene end by 5 bases; junction bases not matched to a gene: 8. This CDR3 spans 15 amino acids. CDR3 coding DNA: TGTGCCAGCAGCCCTCGACAGGGGGCTGGAGATACGCAGTATTTT. It encodes CASSPRQGAGDTQYF.

V and J are TRBV7-6 and TRBJ1-2; 9 bases are a match to TRBD1. In germline, CDR1 is SGHVS, CDR2 FNYEAQ. This CDR3 has 15 residues. J was trimmed by 8 bases and V by 0 bases; bases with no gene match: 7. This CDR3 reads CASSLATGGVEGYTF. The CDR3 region has the DNA TGTGCCAGCAGCTTAGCGACAGGGGGGGTCGAGGGCTACACCTTC.